A selection of T cell receptor beta chains follows, all from one sample in a study of T cells in Graves' hyperthyroidism and ophthalmopathy. TCRdb processed the multiplex PCR reads anew with MiXCR; each CDR3 protein has one entry. The sample carries roughly 350,000 distinct CDR3 sequences, roughly 15% recorded once. Sequencing was carried out using blood. Receptors originate from a woman aged 25 to 39 with Graves' ophthalmopathy. Both conserved end residues are trimmed from each CDR3.

V gene,CDR3 protein
TRBV7-3,ASSLGGAGDPNGYT
TRBV5-1,ASSLVPRGTGELF
TRBV12-3/TRBV12-4,ASSSAALGGGLGNEQF
TRBV3-1,ASSHRASGGAGQY
TRBV4-1,ASSTTGTSGGEQF
TRBV3-1,ASSQAGGGVRTDTQY
TRBV20-1,SAVTGHRTASYGYT
TRBV18,ASSPSGGSGNTIY
TRBV13,ASSDVGTGKETQY
TRBV4-2,ASSQFADSSYEQY
TRBV7-2,ASSSVITGELF
TRBV24-1,ATSEVPDTQY
TRBV27,ASSLYPPTGTGNTEAF
TRBV20-1,SARSGGQPQH
TRBV3-1,ASSHRGQGYT
TRBV5-8,ASSSVDTEAF
TRBV4-1,ASSQFDISNEKLF
TRBV27,ASSSPRVTDTQY